This TCR beta chain comes out of a study of cytomegalovirus exposure and HLA in healthy donors. About the study: An early data release held tens of millions of unique TCRs from HLA-typed donors. Study findings and constraints: For cytomegalovirus status, the classifier reportedly gave diagnoses with high specificity and sensitivity. Upon later analysis, TCR association rates were observed to vary by HLA locus, being highest for DRB1 and lowest for HLA-C.

Of note for this clone: Its antigen is unknown.

The PCR had 60 Vbeta and 13 Jbeta primers. Authors' data handling: The count from a later analysis was tens of millions of unique TCR beta chains, around 11 million of them shared. Only in-frame clones appear in the TCRdb table, and some are missing; sequencing was by immunoSEQ multiplex PCR. V and J calls and clone size follow that table, whereas D and trimming were derived from the DNA. There are about 110,000 clones in the sample; around three quarters occur only once, and about 5% lies in the top ten. The CDR3 contains 14 residues. V lost 3 bases, J lost 7 bases, and 5 bases stayed unmatched. Germline CDR1 is MDHEN and CDR2 is SYDVKM.

The sequenced material came from PBMCs. The TCR was taken from a female donor in good health and CMV-seropositive. The chain links TRBV28 to TRBJ2-1; 8 bases map to TRBD2. The CDR3 is CASSLSGSYNEQFF. The CDR3 bases are TGTGCCAGCAGTTTGAGCGGGAGCTATAATGAGCAGTTCTTC.